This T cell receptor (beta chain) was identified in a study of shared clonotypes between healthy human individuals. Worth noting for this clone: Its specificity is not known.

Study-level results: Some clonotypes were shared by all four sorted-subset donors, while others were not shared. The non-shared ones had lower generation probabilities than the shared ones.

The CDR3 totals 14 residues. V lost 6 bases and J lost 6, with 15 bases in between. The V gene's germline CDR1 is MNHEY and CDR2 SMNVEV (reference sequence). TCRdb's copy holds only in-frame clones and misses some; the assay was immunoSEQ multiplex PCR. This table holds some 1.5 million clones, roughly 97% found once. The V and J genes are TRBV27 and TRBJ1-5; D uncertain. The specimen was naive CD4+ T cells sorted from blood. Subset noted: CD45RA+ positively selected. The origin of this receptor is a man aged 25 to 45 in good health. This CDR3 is CASRLTGGGQPQHF. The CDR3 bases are TGTGCCAGCAGGCTAACGGGAGGAGGTCAGCCCCAGCATTTT.